This T cell receptor beta chain is from a study of blood T cells in healthy people across ages. Whole-study results and caveats: Aged donors had fewer naive CD4+ cells and lower diversity than long-lived donors.

This clonotype occurred a few times. The antigen is unknown. Trimming shortened V by 3 bases and J by 10 bases, and 7 bases separated the two germline ends. The CDR3 has 12 amino acids. Germline CDR1 and CDR2: SGHTA and FQGNSA. Then a second PCR, running about 7 to 11 cycles, was carried out with a sample-barcoded 5' primer and a J-beta primer mix. TCRdb fed the 5' RACE reads into MiXCR, producing one record per CDR3 protein. Of around 1.5 million distinct CDR3 sequences listed, about 40% were seen once; the top ten hold 7.9%. The sequenced sample was blood. The sequence was collected from a woman between 18 and 29 years old in good health. The rearrangement links TRBV7-2 to TRBJ1-6; no clear D. The CDR3 loop reads CASSLGRSPLHF. As DNA, the CDR3 is TGTGCCAGCAGCTTGGGAAGATCACCCCTCCACTTT.